A selection of T cell receptor beta chains follows, all from one sample in a study of Ad26.COV2.S vaccination and SARS-CoV-2 variants. Sequencing was performed with immunoSEQ multiplex PCR; in TCRdb, only in-frame clones are kept and a portion is missing. The sample holds 400,000 to 450,000 clones, more than 80% seen once. Sequences were derived from peripheral blood, sampled in a trial of Ad26.COV2.S vaccine versus placebo. The receptors shown here come from a person aged 18-65 years who received the Ad26.COV2.S COVID-19 vaccine or a placebo. Both conserved end residues are trimmed from each CDR3. A D gene is named only where the DNA matches it firmly.

J gene,V gene,D gene,CDR3 protein
TRBJ2-5,TRBV9,.,ASSVFGQETQY
TRBJ2-3,TRBV27,.,ASSQNQLLGDTQY
TRBJ2-4,TRBV6-5,.,ASSYGDAKNIQY
TRBJ1-1,TRBV10-3,TRBD1,AITMDRRLNSATEAF
TRBJ2-1,TRBV27,TRBD2,ASSQRLAGGPNNEQF
TRBJ2-3,TRBV5-6,TRBD1,ASYRGQRTDTQY
TRBJ2-7,TRBV5-6,TRBD1,ASSLAGTGGPSYEQY
TRBJ2-1,TRBV30,TRBD2,AWSDGLAGVEF
TRBJ2-7,TRBV28,TRBD2,ASSLYGLAGEGEQY
TRBJ2-3,TRBV19,.,ASSIARGSGKRTDTQY
TRBJ1-1,TRBV29-1,.,SVDSNTEAF
TRBJ1-1,TRBV30,TRBD1,AWSPLTGMNTEAF
TRBJ1-5,TRBV6-2/TRBV6-3,.,ASSYWAKNQPQH
TRBJ2-1,TRBV19,.,ASNVGRRSYNEQF
TRBJ2-1,TRBV3-1/TRBV3-2,TRBD1,ASSHGTGVNEQF
TRBJ2-2,TRBV27,.,ASSLNPTVGELF
TRBJ2-7,TRBV5-5,.,ASSQTTLREQY
TRBJ2-7,TRBV6-1,TRBD2,ASSEPGLGEQY
TRBJ2-1,TRBV5-1,TRBD2,ASSGTSGRGYNEQF
TRBJ1-2,TRBV24-1,.,ATSEPDSYYGYT
TRBJ2-3,TRBV10-3,TRBD2,ATTAQLAGTGDTQY
TRBJ2-1,TRBV7-9,TRBD1,ASTGTVSYNEQF
TRBJ1-1,TRBV7-9,.,ASSLHQVNTEAF
TRBJ1-6,TRBV5-6,.,ASGVAGENSPLH
TRBJ2-7,TRBV7-9,.,ASSLTDGPYEQY
TRBJ2-6,TRBV6-4,.,ASSEWGPSSGANVLT
TRBJ2-2,TRBV7-9,.,ASSLVGEQNTGELF
TRBJ1-5,TRBV10-3,.,AIKAGRDNQPQH
TRBJ2-7,TRBV4-2,TRBD2,ASSQAGTSGRYEQY
TRBJ2-4,TRBV19,.,ASSDPGIAKNIQY
TRBJ2-5,TRBV5-1,.,ASSTTGILETQY
TRBJ1-1,TRBV30,TRBD1,AWSYRGRTEAF
TRBJ2-2,TRBV2,.,ASSDFRQNTGELF
TRBJ1-5,TRBV6-6,TRBD1,ASSPRTGGAGNQPQH
TRBJ1-5,TRBV19,.,ASSLGGIQNQPQH
TRBJ1-2,TRBV18,.,ASSPRGPLDYGYT
TRBJ2-4,TRBV5-1,.,ASSPSFVPGKENIQY
TRBJ2-1,TRBV7-8,TRBD2,ASSPGTSGREYNEQF
TRBJ2-6,TRBV10-3,.,AISDSSGANVLT
TRBJ2-1,TRBV19,.,ASKTRAGLLSSYNEQF
TRBJ1-5,TRBV18,.,ASSLDDHQPQH
TRBJ1-5,TRBV20-1,.,SATEPQH
TRBJ2-1,TRBV4-3,TRBD2,ASSQESSGREQF
TRBJ2-7,TRBV7-9,.,ASSHPGRYEQY
TRBJ2-7,TRBV27,.,ASSSRPAGVEQY
TRBJ1-3,TRBV11-2,.,ASGPGSGNTIY
TRBJ1-2,TRBV2,.,ASTPLGPYGYT
TRBJ2-1,TRBV5-1,TRBD2,ASSQIPGLAGGMDEQF
TRBJ1-6,TRBV27,.,ASSLSWNSPLH
TRBJ2-1,TRBV6-2/TRBV6-3,.,ASSGTKWGNEQF
TRBJ2-3,TRBV6-6,.,ASSYGQPAQY
TRBJ1-2,TRBV7-9,.,ASSPSTSYGYT
TRBJ2-1,TRBV3-1/TRBV3-2,.,ASSLLGAGPHNEQF
TRBJ2-2,TRBV19,.,ASSILTGNTGELF
TRBJ2-2,TRBV12-3/TRBV12-4,.,ASSSPARRELF
TRBJ2-1,TRBV7-8,TRBD2,ASSLDPSGSSYNEQF
TRBJ2-7,TRBV19,.,ASSIDGVSYEQY
TRBJ2-7,TRBV5-4,.,ASSLGLDSYEQY
TRBJ2-1,TRBV25-1,.,ASSEMTASYNEQF
TRBJ2-3,TRBV5-1,.,ASRSSTDTQY